The 8 T cell receptor beta chains below were found in one sample sequenced in a study of T cell repertoires in cytomegalovirus infection. TCRdb called the reads again in MiXCR, with one record for every CDR3 protein. The data show 150,000 to 200,000 distinct CDR3 sequences, under 30% seen once. The material sequenced was PBMCs. The receptors originated from a human donor in good health (CMV status not recorded). Some clones in this sample may be carry-over from other donors' samples.

The rearrangement links TRBV30 to TRBJ2-3; no clear D. V was cut by 2 bases and J by 2 bases, with 17 bases left in between. CDR1 is GTSNPN and CDR2 is SVGIG in the germline V gene (reference sequence). The CDR3 sequence is 16 residues long. The CDR3 sequence: CAWSQSPVELTDTQYF. The CDR3 DNA follows: TGTGCCTGGAGTCAGTCTCCCGTGGAGCTCACAGATACGCAGTATTTT.

The chain recombines TRBV29-1 with TRBJ1-2; D is undetermined. V gave up 3 bases and J gave up 8 bases, with 4 bases separating them. The germline V gene has CDR1 SQVTM and CDR2 ANQGSEA. The CDR3 is 9 amino acids. CDR3 residues: CSVDQGYTF. The CDR3 DNA reads TGCAGCGTTGACCAGGGCTACACCTTC.

The chain recombines TRBV7-8 with TRBJ1-1; D perhaps matches TRBD1 (5 bases). Germline CDR1 and CDR2: SGHVS and FQNEAQ. V lost 5 bases, J lost 4 bases, and 17 bases lay in between. The CDR3 has 15 amino acids. The DNA of the CDR3 is TGTGCCAGCAGCCACATTCAAGGGGTGAGCACTGAAGCTTTCTTT. It is translated as CASSHIQGVSTEAFF.

The chain combines TRBV5-5 with TRBJ1-1, with unresolved D. Per germline, CDR1 SGHKS and CDR2 YYEKEE (reference sequence). Trimming took 4 bases from V and 0 from J, leaving 7 bases between them. The CDR3 runs to 13 residues. CDR3 region: CASSLHLNTEAFF. CDR3 sequence (DNA): TGTGCCAGCAGCCTTCATTTGAACACTGAAGCTTTCTTT.

The chain links TRBV18 to TRBJ2-7; 9 bases are a match to TRBD1. Germline assignment: CDR1 KGHSH and CDR2 LQKENI. The J segment lost 4 bases and the V segment lost 4 bases, leaving 8 bases of the junction unmatched. This CDR3 is 15 amino acids long. The CDR3 DNA is TGTGCCAGCTCACTGGGACAGGGAGGTTTGTACGAGCAGTACTTC. Translated: CASSLGQGGLYEQYF. Filled out from reference TRBV18 and TRBJ2-7, the complete variable domain reads NAGVMQNPRHLVRRRGQEARLRCSPMKGHSHVYWYRQLPEEGLKFMVYLQKENIIDESGMPKERFSAEFPKEGPSILRIQQVVRGDSAAYFCASSLGQGGLYEQYFGPGTRLTVT.

The chain combines TRBV3-1 with TRBJ2-7; TRBD2 agrees at 8 bases. The CDR3 is made up of 19 amino acids. The V gene end was trimmed by 4 bases and the J gene end by 1 base; junction bases not matched to a gene: 18. The germline CDR1 and CDR2 sequences are LGHDT and YNNKEL (reference sequence). In nucleotides, the CDR3 is TGTGCCAGCAGCCGAGGACGGCGGGGGGTAAGAGGTAATTCCTACGAGCAGTACTTC. It encodes CASSRGRRGVRGNSYEQYF.

This clonotype came up many times. This rearrangement joins TRBV7-2 to TRBJ2-7; 9 bases are shared with TRBD2. Germline assignment: CDR1 SGHTA and CDR2 FQGNSA. Germline trimming cut 1 base from V and 2 bases from J; bases unmatched to any gene: 3. This CDR3 comprises 15 residues. Written as DNA, the CDR3 is TGTGCCAGCAGCTTAGATCCTAGCGGGGCCTACGAGCAGTACTTC. Its translation: CASSLDPSGAYEQYF.

The chain carries TRBV20-1 and TRBJ2-5; D is perhaps TRBD1 or TRBD2 (6 bases each). The germline V gene encodes CDR1 DFQATT and CDR2 SNEGSKA (reference sequence). Trimming took 1 base from V and 4 from J, leaving 19 bases between them. The CDR3 spans 16 residues. CDR3 in DNA: TGCAGTGCTAGAGTAGGTGGTAGGGGGAGGCGAGAGACCCAGTACTTC. Translated: CSARVGGRGRRETQYF.